The clone carrying this TCR beta chain was recorded many times. Germline V gene data show CDR1 as KGHSH and CDR2 as LQKENI. This CDR3 has 18 amino acids. V lost 4 bases and J lost 10; bases outside the gene matches: 16. Via MiXCR, TCRdb re-called the RT-PCR reads, giving one row per CDR3 protein. The table includes 650,000 to 800,000 distinct CDR3 sequences, approximately 14% detected once. What was sequenced was memory CD4+ T cells from blood. This sequence was found in a female donor in good health, serving as a healthy control. This rearrangement joins TRBV18 to TRBJ1-6; 10 nucleotides match TRBD1. CDR3: CASSRSGTGESLGSPLHF. The DNA for the CDR3 is TGTGCCAGCTCACGATCCGGGACAGGGGAATCCTTGGGCTCACCCCTCCACTTT.